The 14 T cell receptor beta chains reported below all come from one sample, sequenced in a study of monozygotic twins with inflammatory bowel disease. Each CDR3 protein gets one entry in TCRdb, which reprocessed the 5' RACE reads and gives no DNA. Its table lists under 350,000 distinct CDR3 sequences. Material: blood. All receptors derive from a human donor with ulcerative colitis or Crohn's disease, or a healthy co-twin of an affected twin (not recorded which).

The chain links TRBV4-2 to TRBJ2-5; TCRdb's D gene call, TRBD2, goes unchecked for lack of DNA. Germline CDR1 LGHNA, CDR2 YNFKEQ. This CDR3 comprises 16 residues. This CDR3 is CASSLTISGSLETQYF.

This rearrangement joins TRBV7-2 to TRBJ2-2; the TCRdb D gene call, TRBD1, has no DNA to confirm it. Looked up from germline, CDR1 is SGHTA and CDR2 is FQGNSA. The CDR3 spans 15 residues. The CDR3 region is CASRKLTGYTGELFF.

The J gene is TRBJ2-3, the V gene TRBV5-1; the TRBD1 assignment by TCRdb is unverifiable without DNA. The CDR3 has 16 amino acids. The V gene's germline CDR1 is SGHRS and CDR2 YFSETQ. The CDR3 loop reads CASSLGAGQLTDTQYF.

V gene TRBV10-3 combines with J gene TRBJ2-7; TCRdb proposes TRBD1, but this gene call is untestable without DNA. Germline V gives CDR1 ENHRY, CDR2 SYGVKD. The CDR3 consists of 15 residues. The CDR3: CAISEGHGGSYEQYF.

The chain uses TRBV4-3 and TRBJ2-1; TCRdb picks TRBD1, but there is no DNA to check that call. The CDR3 is 16 amino acids. Germline values: CDR1 LGHNA, CDR2 YSLEER. CDR3 sequence: CASSQSRGGSYNEQFF.

CDR3 in amino acids: CATSRTSGGTTDTQYF. This chain connects TRBV15 to TRBJ2-3; TCRdb gives TRBD2 as the D gene, but with no DNA this cannot be confirmed. CDR1 and CDR2 from the germline V gene are LNHNV and YYDKDF (reference sequence). The CDR3 is 16 amino acids.

The V call is TRBV20-1, the J call TRBJ2-5; TCRdb outputs TRBD2, but without DNA this stays unchecked. This CDR3 is 15 amino acids long. Germline CDR1 and CDR2: DFQATT and SNEGSKA (reference sequence). The CDR3 protein is CSAKVSGRSGETQYF.

This chain links TRBV5-1 with TRBJ2-1; with no DNA, the TCRdb D assignment of TRBD2 cannot be verified. In germline, CDR1 is SGHRS, CDR2 YFSETQ. The CDR3 loop spans 15 amino acids. CDR3 protein: CASSLDGDRGGEQFF. The full variable domain, with the rest looked up from reference TRBV5-1 and TRBJ2-1, is KAGVTQTPRYLIKTRGQQVTLSCSPISGHRSVSWYQQTPGQGLQFLFEYFSETQRNKGNFPGRFSGRQFSNSRSEMNVSTLELGDSALYLCASSLDGDRGGEQFFGPGTRLTVL.

This chain connects TRBV7-9 to TRBJ2-7; TCRdb indicates TRBD1, and absent DNA this call remains unverified. Germline V gives CDR1 SEHNR, CDR2 FQNEAQ (reference sequence). The CDR3 covers 14 residues. CDR3 protein: CASSLPGVRAYEYF.

V usage is TRBV27 and J usage is TRBJ2-2; TCRdb outputs TRBD1, but without DNA this stays unchecked. The CDR3 loop spans 16 amino acids. Germline assignment: CDR1 MNHEY and CDR2 SMNVEV (reference sequence). The CDR3 is CASSLWGQSNTGELFF.

J is TRBJ2-2 and V is TRBV28; TCRdb reports TRBD2, a call that lacks DNA to check it against. The CDR3 has 15 residues. Germline V gene sequence: CDR1 MDHEN, CDR2 SYDVKM. This CDR3 is CASSSSGRTTGELFF.

The gene calls are TRBV7-9 and TRBJ2-1; absent DNA, TCRdb's TRBD1 call cannot be checked. From germline, CDR1 is SEHNR and CDR2 FQNEAQ (reference sequence). This CDR3 comprises 15 residues. The CDR3 loop is CASLWDTNSYNEQFF.

The rearrangement links TRBV7-9 to TRBJ2-7; TCRdb's D call of TRBD2 is untestable without DNA. Germline V CDR1 and CDR2: SEHNR, FQNEAQ (reference sequence). This CDR3 spans 14 amino acids. CDR3: CASSFIGAPYEQYF.

The J gene is TRBJ2-7, the V gene TRBV7-2; TCRdb designates TRBD1, a call that cannot be tested without DNA. This CDR3 contains 13 residues. The germline CDR1 and CDR2 sequences are SGHTA and FQGNSA. The CDR3 is CASSRTGAYEQYF.